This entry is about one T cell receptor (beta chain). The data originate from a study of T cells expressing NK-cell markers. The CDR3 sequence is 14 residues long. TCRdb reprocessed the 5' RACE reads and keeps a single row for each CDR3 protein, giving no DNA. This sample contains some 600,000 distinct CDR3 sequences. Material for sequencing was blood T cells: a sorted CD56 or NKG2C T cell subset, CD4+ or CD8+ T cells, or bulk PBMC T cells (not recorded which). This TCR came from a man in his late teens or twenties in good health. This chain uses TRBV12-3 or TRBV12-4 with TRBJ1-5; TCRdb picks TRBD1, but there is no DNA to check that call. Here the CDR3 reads CASTFAGVQKPQHF.